What follows are 12 T cell receptor beta chains derived from one specimen sequenced in a study of T cell responses to AZD1222 COVID-19 vaccine. Generated by immunoSEQ multiplex PCR, the TCRdb table keeps only in-frame clones and is missing some. The data hold roughly 150,000 clones, with 85% to 95% observed a single time. This specimen consisted of peripheral blood, obtained 28 days after the second AZD1222 dose. The receptors originated from an adult who received the AZD1222 COVID-19 vaccine.

This clone was seen a few times. The gene calls are TRBV28 and TRBJ1-2; TRBD1 agrees at 9 bases. Germline V CDR1 and CDR2: MDHEN, SYDVKM. CDR3 length equals 16 residues. J gave up 6 bases and V 5 bases, and 13 bases lay outside the gene matches. The CDR3 region is CASSRPSNTGGNGYTF. In nucleotides, the CDR3 is TGTGCCAGCAGTCGACCCTCCAATACAGGGGGCAATGGCTACACCTTC.

The rearrangement links TRBV5-1 to TRBJ1-5, with a tentative D call TRBD1 (6 bases). This CDR3 region has 15 residues. V was trimmed by 4 bases and J by 6 bases, leaving 17 bases between them. In germline, CDR1 is SGHRS, CDR2 YFSETQ. In DNA, the CDR3 is TGCGCCAGCAGCCAGACCGGGGGCGGGTTTCAGCCCCAGCATTTT. Its translation: CASSQTGGGFQPQHF.

The chain uses TRBV4-1 and TRBJ1-1, with D tentatively TRBD1 (5 bases). The germline V gene has CDR1 MGHRA and CDR2 YSYEKL. The length of the CDR3 is 17 residues. Trimming took off 0 bases at V and 1 base at J, with 15 bases between the two ends. CDR3 region: CASSQDRWGEANTEAFF. In nucleotides, the CDR3 is TGCGCCAGCAGCCAAGATAGGTGGGGGGAGGCGAACACTGAAGCTTTCTTT.

In its sample, this clone was seen a few times. The chain combines TRBV19 with TRBJ2-7; D perhaps matches TRBD1 (5 bases). Germline loops: CDR1 LNHDA, CDR2 SQIVND (reference sequence). The CDR3 covers 14 residues. V lost 5 bases to trimming and J lost 5 bases, with 16 bases between them. The CDR3 nucleotides are TGTGCCAGTAGTGTATCGCAGGGTACCGACGAGCAGTACTTC. It yields the protein CASSVSQGTDEQYF.

CDR3 sequence: CAISSGTGGSGNTIYF. In nucleotides, the CDR3 is TGTGCCATCAGCTCCGGGACAGGGGGATCTGGAAACACCATATATTTT. The chain couples TRBV10-3 to TRBJ1-3, with TRBD1 matching 11 bases. Germline V lookup: CDR1 ENHRY, CDR2 SYGVKD. V lost 6 bases, J lost 1 base, and 5 bases stayed unmatched. The CDR3 extends over 16 amino acids.

The chain is built from TRBV18 and TRBJ1-2; 8 bases are a match to TRBD1. The germline V gene encodes CDR1 KGHSH and CDR2 LQKENI. The CDR3 runs 14 residues. Germline trimming cut 2 bases from V and 7 bases from J; bases unmatched to any gene: 6. DNA for the CDR3: TGTGCCAGCTCACCAGATTTACAGGGGGTTGGCTACACCTTC. Translating gives CASSPDLQGVGYTF.

CDR3 in DNA: TGTGCCAGCTCCCCTTCTGGGGGTACTGAAGCTTTCTTT. Translating it yields CASSPSGGTEAFF. This chain joins TRBV18 and TRBJ1-1, with D possibly matching TRBD1 (5 bases). Trimming took 6 bases from V and 5 from J, leaving 13 bases between them. The germline CDR1 and CDR2 sequences are KGHSH and LQKENI. The CDR3 has 13 residues.

The chain has TRBV28 and TRBJ2-7; D is ambiguous. The length of the CDR3 is 15 residues. Trimming took off 3 bases at V and 4 bases at J, with 16 bases between the two ends. Germline CDR1 MDHEN, CDR2 SYDVKM. Here the CDR3 reads CASSFLSYYSYEQYF. The DNA for the CDR3 is TGTGCCAGCAGTTTTTTAAGTTACTATTCGTACGAGCAGTACTTC.

This sequence joins TRBV7-9 and TRBJ2-7; 7 bases align to TRBD1. V lost 5 bases to trimming and J lost 3 bases; unmatched junction nucleotides: 16. The length of the CDR3 is 17 residues. The germline gives CDR1 SEHNR, CDR2 FQNEAQ (reference sequence). The CDR3 reads CASSRPEVKAGGYEQYF. CDR3 nucleotides: TGTGCCAGCAGCCGCCCGGAGGTAAAGGCAGGGGGCTACGAGCAGTACTTC.

DNA of the CDR3: TGTGCCAGCAGCTTAATGCTCGGGGGCCAACGGGAGACCCAGTACTTC. As protein: CASSLMLGGQRETQYF. V gene TRBV7-9 combines with J gene TRBJ2-5; D tentatively reads TRBD1 or TRBD2 (6 bases each). V lost 2 bases and J 5 bases, leaving 18 bases between the germline ends. The germline V gene encodes CDR1 SEHNR and CDR2 FQNEAQ (reference sequence). The CDR3 is 16 residues long.

The chain links TRBV5-1 to TRBJ1-1, with TRBD1 matching over 9 bases. After removal of 5 bases from V and 1 base from J, the junction contained 3 bases not matched to a gene. CDR3 size: 14 residues. CDR1 SGHRS and CDR2 YFSETQ come from the germline V gene. This CDR3 is CASSSGQGNTEAFF. The DNA for the CDR3 is TGCGCCAGCAGTTCGGGACAGGGGAACACTGAAGCTTTCTTT.

In regard to this clone: The junction departs from the called germline gene at one end, perhaps through a read error. The chain has TRBV7-7 and TRBJ2-5, with D perhaps matching TRBD1 (7 bases). Per the germline V gene, CDR1 is SSHAT and CDR2 is FNYEAQ (reference sequence). CDR3 length equals 16 residues. The CDR3 is CASSPLGQGGSETQYF. The CDR3 nucleotides are TGTGCTAGCAGCCCACTCGGGCAGGGGGGATCGGAGACCCAGTACTTC.